Following are 20 T cell receptor beta chains from one sample sequenced in a study of T-cell reconstitution after alpha-beta-depleted transplantation in children. Unique molecular identifiers were incorporated into the prepared TCRbeta library. TCRdb analysed the PCR reads with MiXCR anew, one entry per CDR3 protein. The sample includes about 310,000 distinct CDR3 sequences, approximately 20% of them seen just once. The material was PBMCs, mostly from graft donor cells, obtained 180 days after TCRalphabeta/CD19-depleted stem cell transplant. These receptors all come from a male patient younger than 18 who had a stem cell transplant for acute lymphoblastic leukemia, so the T cells may come from the graft donor.

The chain couples TRBV9 to TRBJ2-1, with 9 bases aligning to TRBD2. Germline CDR1 reads SGDLS; CDR2 reads YYNGEE. The CDR3 runs 17 residues. V lost 3 bases and J lost 8; bases outside the gene matches: 15. CDR3 sequence: CASSAAPGLAFLYEQFF. In DNA, the CDR3 is TGTGCCAGCAGCGCCGCGCCGGGACTAGCATTTCTCTATGAGCAGTTCTTC.

This clonotype was counted only a few times. The V call is TRBV15, the J call TRBJ1-1; D gene unclear. The germline V and J ends were trimmed by 3 bases and 1 base, with 9 bases remaining between them. Germline lookup yields CDR1 LNHNV and CDR2 YYDKDF (reference sequence). The length of the CDR3 is 14 residues. CDR3 loop: CATSREIKNTEAFF. DNA for the CDR3: TGTGCCACCAGCAGGGAAATAAAGAACACTGAAGCTTTCTTT.

The V call is TRBV5-1, the J call TRBJ2-5; TRBD1 aligns across 7 bases. This CDR3 comprises 14 residues. With 0 bases clipped from V and 7 bases from J, the junction kept 6 bases outside the gene matches. Germline CDR1 and CDR2: SGHRS and YFSETQ. This CDR3 is CASSLGRGYATQYF. The CDR3 bases are TGCGCCAGCAGCTTGGGCAGGGGGTATGCGACCCAGTACTTC. The variable domain in full, completed from reference TRBV5-1 and TRBJ2-5, reads KAGVTQTPRYLIKTRGQQVTLSCSPISGHRSVSWYQQTPGQGLQFLFEYFSETQRNKGNFPGRFSGRQFSNSRSEMNVSTLELGDSALYLCASSLGRGYATQYFGPGTRLLVL.

This clonotype was seen a handful of times. The chain is built from TRBV6-1 and TRBJ2-5; 7 bases align to TRBD2. The CDR3 has 15 amino acids. Trimming cost V 5 bases and J 1 base; bases outside gene matches: 7. Germline CDR1 is MNHNS and CDR2 is SASEGT. Written as DNA, the CDR3 is TGTGCCAGCAGTCAGCTTGCGGGAGCCCAAGAGACCCAGTACTTC. Translation gives CASSQLAGAQETQYF.

This clonotype was seen a handful of times. The rearrangement joins TRBV7-9 to TRBJ2-7; D is ambiguous. The CDR3 is 14 amino acids. V lost 1 base to trimming and J lost 2 bases, with 9 bases between them. In germline, CDR1 is SEHNR, CDR2 FQNEAQ (reference sequence). The CDR3 DNA sequence: TGTGCCAGCAGCTTAGTAGCCAGTCCCTACGAGCAGTACTTC. Its protein product is CASSLVASPYEQYF.

This clonotype occurred a few times. The chain combines TRBV7-3 with TRBJ2-1, with 14 nucleotides matching TRBD2. This CDR3 spans 17 amino acids. V lost 0 bases and J lost 8; bases outside the gene matches: 6. The germline V gene encodes CDR1 SGHTA and CDR2 FQGTGA. CDR3 sequence (DNA): TGTGCCAGCAGCTTAACGGGGCCGGGACTAGCGGGAGATGAGCAGTTCTTC. It yields the protein CASSLTGPGLAGDEQFF. The complete variable domain, with remaining parts taken from reference TRBV7-3 and TRBJ2-1, reads GAGVSQTPSNKVTEKGKYVELRCDPISGHTALYWYRQSLGQGPEFLIYFQGTGAADDSGLPNDRFFAVRPEGSVSTLKIQRTERGDSAVYLCASSLTGPGLAGDEQFFGPGTRLTVL.

Regarding this clonotype: A junction end diverges from the germline sequence, so it may reflect a read error. J is TRBJ2-1 and V is TRBV7-8, with a tentative D call TRBD2 (7 bases). This CDR3 is 16 amino acids long. CDR1 and CDR2 from the germline V gene are SGHVS and FQNEAQ. CDR3 sequence (DNA): TGTGCCAGCACCCTAGGGTATCGGGGAGGGGACAATGAGCTGTTCTTC. Translated: CASTLGYRGGDNELFF.

This clonotype was observed a few times. The chain uses TRBV5-1 and TRBJ2-7; TRBD1 matches at 9 bases. The V and J ends lost 2 bases and 6 bases, in that order; junction bases with no gene match: 12. The length of the CDR3 is 16 residues. Germline CDR1 is SGHRS and CDR2 is YFSETQ. The CDR3 protein is CASSLNVPGQGSEQYF. The CDR3 DNA sequence: TGCGCCAGCAGCTTAAACGTCCCGGGACAGGGCTCCGAGCAGTACTTC.

The chain combines TRBV3-1 with TRBJ2-3, with 15 nucleotides matching TRBD2. CDR3 length: 17 amino acids. Trimming cost V 4 bases and J 5 bases; bases outside gene matches: 7. Germline CDR1 reads LGHDT; CDR2 reads YNNKEL (reference sequence). The DNA of the CDR3 is TGTGCCAGCAGCCCAGGACTAGCGGGAGGGCATAAAGATACGCAGTATTTT. This gives the protein CASSPGLAGGHKDTQYF.

The chain carries TRBV11-2 and TRBJ2-3, with 15 bases aligning to TRBD2. With 4 bases clipped from V and 2 bases from J, the junction kept 4 bases outside the gene matches. The length of the CDR3 is 17 residues. The germline gives CDR1 SGHAT, CDR2 FQNNGV. The CDR3 loop reads CASSSGTSGRFTDTQYF. CDR3 in DNA: TGTGCCAGCAGCTCCGGGACTAGCGGGAGGTTCACAGATACGCAGTATTTT.

The sample holds many counts of this clonotype. The chain links TRBV27 to TRBJ1-6, with D perhaps TRBD1 (6 bases). V was shortened by 8 bases and J by 8 bases, with 13 bases between the two germline ends. The CDR3 runs 13 residues. Germline CDR1 MNHEY, CDR2 SMNVEV (reference sequence). CDR3 nucleotides: TGTGCCAGCTGCCGGCCAGGGGATTCACCCCTCCACTTT. Translation: CASCRPGDSPLHF.

This clonotype was found a few times. The chain uses TRBV28 and TRBJ1-5; D not certain. The CDR3 is 12 residues long. Per the germline V gene, CDR1 is MDHEN and CDR2 is SYDVKM. V was cut by 3 bases and J by 6 bases, with 6 bases left in between. CDR3 in amino acids: CASSLGSQPQHF. In nucleotides, the CDR3 is TGTGCCAGCAGTTTGGGATCTCAGCCCCAGCATTTT. The full variable domain, its missing parts supplied by reference TRBV28 and TRBJ1-5, is DVKVTQSSRYLVKRTGEKVFLECVQDMDHENMFWYRQDPGLGLRLIYFSYDVKMKEKGDIPEGYSVSREKKERFSLILESASTNQTSMYLCASSLGSQPQHFGDGTRLSIL.

The chain uses TRBV6-1 and TRBJ1-1; D not certain. The ends were cut back, 7 bases at V and 1 base at J, with 10 bases in the middle. There are 13 residues in the CDR3. The V gene's germline CDR1 is MNHNS and CDR2 SASEGT. CDR3 in DNA: TGTGCCAGCACTCAAGATGGGAACACTGAAGCTTTCTTT. This encodes CASTQDGNTEAFF.

This clonotype was observed a handful of times. The V and J genes are TRBV29-1 and TRBJ2-3; no definite D call. CDR1 SQVTM and CDR2 ANQGSEA come from the germline V gene. The CDR3 runs to 10 residues. The V and J ends lost 4 bases and 5 bases respectively, with 4 bases between them. The CDR3 sequence is CSVVKDTQYF. In nucleotides, the CDR3 is TGCAGCGTTGTTAAAGATACGCAGTATTTT.

This clonotype was seen a handful of times. The chain uses TRBV19 and TRBJ2-7, with 14 bases lining up with TRBD2. The CDR3 contains 16 residues. The junction had 5 bases not matched to a gene; V was cut back by 3 bases and J by 4 bases. Germline V gene data show CDR1 as LNHDA and CDR2 as SQIVND (reference sequence). CDR3 residues: CASSIRGTSGSYEQYF. The CDR3 nucleotides are TGTGCCAGTAGTATTCGAGGGACTAGCGGGAGTTACGAGCAGTACTTC.

This clonotype showed up just once. The V and J genes are TRBV4-1 and TRBJ1-5, with D possibly TRBD1 on 6 matching bases. The V gene lost 0 bases and the J gene lost 0 bases, with 12 bases spanning the gap. The length of the CDR3 is 17 residues. From germline, CDR1 is MGHRA and CDR2 YSYEKL. The CDR3 protein is CASSQERDIHSNQPQHF. DNA of the CDR3: TGCGCCAGCAGCCAAGAAAGGGACATCCATAGCAATCAGCCCCAGCATTTT.

V gene TRBV5-5 combines with J gene TRBJ2-2, with D uncertain. V lost 4 bases, J lost 7 bases, and 17 bases lay in between. The germline V gene encodes CDR1 SGHKS and CDR2 YYEKEE (reference sequence). The CDR3 consists of 15 residues. The chain's CDR3 is CASSVSVSLGGELFF. For the CDR3, the DNA is TGTGCCAGCAGCGTAAGCGTCTCCCTAGGCGGGGAGCTGTTTTTT.

In its sample, this clonotype was seen once. This chain connects TRBV15 to TRBJ2-7; the D gene is possibly TRBD2 (5 bases). Looked up from germline, CDR1 is LNHNV and CDR2 is YYDKDF (reference sequence). V was cut by 6 bases and J by 9 bases, with 18 bases left in between. CDR3 length equals 13 residues. CDR3 region: CATREVAFGRQYF. The CDR3 nucleotides are TGTGCCACCAGGGAGGTAGCGTTTGGAAGGCAGTACTTC.

This chain connects TRBV20-1 to TRBJ1-1; 7 bases fit TRBD1. This CDR3 has 19 residues. Germline V gene sequence: CDR1 DFQATT, CDR2 SNEGSKA (reference sequence). V gave up 6 bases and J gave up 1 base; unmatched junction bases: 23. The CDR3, as DNA: TGCAGTGCGAAACCATCGGACGACAGGGCCGAGGCTCCGAACACTGAAGCTTTCTTT. Translated, it gives CSAKPSDDRAEAPNTEAFF.

V usage is TRBV9 and J usage is TRBJ2-5; 9 bases are a match to TRBD1. V shed 4 bases, J shed 5 bases, and the junction held 6 bases outside the gene matches. This CDR3 has 14 residues. Germline-derived CDR1 and CDR2 are SGDLS and YYNGEE. CDR3 nucleotide sequence: TGTGCCAGCAGCCCTACAGGGGGCGGGGAGACCCAGTACTTC. Translated: CASSPTGGGETQYF.